A single sample gave rise to the 25 T cell receptor beta chains below, sequenced in a study of long-term antiretroviral therapy in people with HIV. Samples were assayed with immunoSEQ v3.0 at survey level. Method: immunoSEQ multiplex PCR; TCRdb's copy keeps in-frame clones and lacks some. The sample has about 23,000 clones; about four fifths are singletons. This sample comprised unsorted PBMCs, obtained 1.5 years after starting antiretroviral therapy. These receptors were collected from a man aged 25 to 40 with HIV.

This chain uses TRBV28 with TRBJ2-2; D assignment may be TRBD1 or TRBD2 (5 bases each). Trimming shortened V by 8 bases and J by 7 bases, and 17 bases separated the two germline ends. This CDR3 has 14 residues. Germline assignment: CDR1 MDHEN and CDR2 SYDVKM. Written as DNA, the CDR3 is TGTGCCAGCCGGGACGGCCCCCGCCACGGGGAGCTGTTTTTT. It encodes CASRDGPRHGELFF.

The rearrangement uses TRBV7-9 and TRBJ2-5, with 9 bases fitting TRBD2. This CDR3 is 15 amino acids long. Germline V CDR1 and CDR2: SEHNR, FQNEAQ (reference sequence). Unmatched junction bases numbered 11, after V lost 6 bases and J lost 6 bases. CDR3 loop: CASSGMSGRTQTQYF. The CDR3 DNA reads TGTGCCAGCAGTGGGATGAGCGGGAGGACGCAGACCCAGTACTTC. Looking up the rest from reference TRBV7-9 and TRBJ2-5 gives the full variable domain: DTGVSQNPRHKITKRGQNVTFRCDPISEHNRLYWYRQTLGQGPEFLTYFQNEAQLEKSRLLSDRFSAERPKGSFSTLEIQRTEQGDSAMYLCASSGMSGRTQTQYFGPGTRLLVL.

The chain combines TRBV6-5 with TRBJ2-2, with 10 positions matching TRBD2. This CDR3 is 16 amino acids long. Germline values: CDR1 MNHEY, CDR2 SVGAGI. V dropped 0 bases and J dropped 6; count of bases not matched to a gene: 4. The chain's CDR3 is CASSYSASGRPGELFF. The CDR3 nucleotides read TGTGCCAGCAGTTACTCTGCTAGCGGGAGACCCGGGGAGCTGTTTTTT.

This clone was seen a few times. The chain uses TRBV9 and TRBJ2-2; D is unclear. V lost 1 base and J lost 0, with 7 bases in between. The CDR3 extends over 15 amino acids. Germline CDR1 SGDLS, CDR2 YYNGEE. CDR3 in DNA: TGTGCCAGCAGCGTACTCGCCTCGAACACCGGGGAGCTGTTTTTT. This gives the protein CASSVLASNTGELFF.

The chain joins TRBV19 to TRBJ2-5; 9 bases align to TRBD2. The length of the CDR3 is 14 residues. CDR1 is LNHDA and CDR2 is SQIVND in the germline V gene (reference sequence). V lost 7 bases and J lost 4; bases outside the gene matches: 7. The CDR3 loop is CASTSSSGTETQYF. The CDR3 DNA follows: TGTGCCAGTACCTCATCTAGCGGGACAGAGACCCAGTACTTC.

This clone has a handful of counts. The CDR3 here is CASSLGQGETDTQYF. The DNA of the CDR3 is TGTGCCAGCAGCTTGGGACAGGGAGAAACAGATACGCAGTATTTT. The chain uses TRBV11-3 and TRBJ2-3, with 9 bases lining up with TRBD1. V lost 3 bases, J lost 3 bases, and 4 bases stayed unmatched. Per germline, CDR1 SGHNT and CDR2 YENEEA. This CDR3 has 15 residues.

This chain uses TRBV4-3 with TRBJ2-3; possible D gene TRBD1, 7 bases. Germline-derived CDR1 and CDR2 are LGHNA and YSLEER. This CDR3 spans 15 amino acids. Trimming removed 3 bases at V and 5 bases at J, with 15 bases between. The CDR3 region is CASSHRGESRDTQYF. CDR3 sequence (DNA): TGCGCCAGCAGCCACAGGGGGGAGTCTAGAGATACGCAGTATTTT.

The chain has TRBV5-1 and TRBJ1-1, with a tentative D call TRBD1 (6 bases). From germline, CDR1 is SGHRS and CDR2 YFSETQ. The CDR3 runs to 14 residues. Trimming shortened V by 7 bases and J by 0 bases, and 13 bases separated the two germline ends. Written as DNA, the CDR3 is TGCGCCAGCGTTCGGGGGGGCGTGAACACTGAAGCTTTCTTT. It specifies CASVRGGVNTEAFF.

CDR3 amino acids: CASRQGSYGYTF. The DNA of the CDR3 is TGCGCCAGCAGACAGGGGTCCTATGGCTACACCTTC. The V and J genes are TRBV4-1 and TRBJ1-2; TRBD1 agrees at 7 bases. The germline gives CDR1 MGHRA, CDR2 YSYEKL. CDR3 length: 12 residues. The ends lost 6 bases at V and 4 bases at J; junction bases unmatched: 2.

The chain couples TRBV11-1 to TRBJ2-4; TRBD1 is a possible D gene (6 bases). The CDR3 length is 15 residues. Germline CDR1 is SGHAT and CDR2 is FQDESV (reference sequence). Trimming removed 5 bases from V and 4 bases from J, with 15 bases in between. CDR3 in DNA: TGTGCCAGCAGCGCTCGCAGGGGTGAAAAAAACATTCAGTACTTC. This codes for CASSARRGEKNIQYF.

V is TRBV29-1 and J is TRBJ1-5; D is unclear. Germline-derived CDR1 and CDR2 are SQVTM and ANQGSEA. The ends were cut back, 2 bases at V and 2 bases at J, with 10 bases in the middle. The CDR3 consists of 14 residues. CDR3 bases: TGCAGCGTTGAAATGGGTAGAGGCAATCAGCCCCAGCATTTT. The encoded protein is CSVEMGRGNQPQHF.

This clone was recorded once. V usage is TRBV5-6 and J usage is TRBJ1-5; D is unresolved. This CDR3 contains 14 residues. Trimming pared 0 bases from V and 7 bases from J, leaving 11 bases between. The germline V gene encodes CDR1 SGHDT and CDR2 YYEEEE. The chain's CDR3 is CASSLEGRRQPQHF. CDR3 nucleotides: TGTGCCAGCAGCTTGGAAGGCAGGCGGCAGCCCCAGCATTTT.

The chain employs TRBV6-6 and TRBJ2-5; D call uncertain. The V and J ends lost 2 bases and 5 bases respectively, with 15 bases between them. The CDR3 is 15 amino acids. Germline-derived CDR1 and CDR2 are MNHNY and SVGAGI (reference sequence). CDR3 amino acids: CASSYEATQGETQYF. CDR3 coding DNA: TGTGCCAGCAGTTACGAGGCAACGCAAGGGGAGACCCAGTACTTC.

V gene TRBV7-9 combines with J gene TRBJ2-7; D remains ambiguous. V lost 3 bases, J lost 3 bases, and 6 bases lay in between. CDR1 and CDR2 (germline): SEHNR, FQNEAQ (reference sequence). The CDR3 loop spans 12 amino acids. The CDR3 protein is CASSFGSYEQYF. The DNA of the CDR3 is TGTGCCAGCAGCTTCGGCAGCTACGAGCAGTACTTC.

This chain uses TRBV28 with TRBJ1-3; D gene ambiguous. V was pared by 6 bases and J by 1 base, with 16 bases between. The CDR3 extends over 16 amino acids. Per germline, CDR1 MDHEN and CDR2 SYDVKM. In nucleotides, the CDR3 is TGTGCCAGCAGCCCCGGCCCTCCTCTTTCTGGAAACACCATATATTTT. Encoded protein: CASSPGPPLSGNTIYF.

J is TRBJ2-5 and V is TRBV7-2; D unresolved. The V end was cut by 0 bases, the J end by 7 bases, with 3 bases between. Per the germline V gene, CDR1 is SGHTA and CDR2 is FQGNSA. The CDR3 has 11 residues. The CDR3 DNA follows: TGTGCCAGCAGCTTAGCGTTGACCCAGTACTTC. Protein product: CASSLALTQYF.

The V and J genes are TRBV13 and TRBJ1-6; D not certain. V was cut by 3 bases and J by 0 bases, with 6 bases left in between. The CDR3 spans 15 residues. Germline values: CDR1 PRHDT, CDR2 FYEKMQ (reference sequence). This chain's CDR3 is CASSFRSSYNSPLHF. The CDR3 DNA follows: TGTGCCAGCAGCTTCCGAAGCTCCTATAATTCACCCCTCCACTTT. The full variable domain, rest sourced from reference TRBV13 and TRBJ1-6, is AAGVIQSPRHLIKEKRETATLKCYPIPRHDTVYWYQQGPGQDPQFLISFYEKMQSDKGSIPDRFSAQQFSDYHSELNMSSLELGDSALYFCASSFRSSYNSPLHFGNGTRLTVT.

The V and J genes are TRBV7-8 and TRBJ2-2, with 12 bases fitting TRBD2. The CDR3 runs 17 residues. V lost 1 base to trimming and J lost 4 bases; unmatched junction nucleotides: 4. Germline V gene data show CDR1 as SGHVS and CDR2 as FQNEAQ. DNA of the CDR3: TGTGCCAGCAGCTTAGAGGCTAGCGGGGGGGCCACCGGGGAGCTGTTTTTT. Translating gives CASSLEASGGATGELFF.

The chain employs TRBV7-3 and TRBJ2-5; D not resolved. CDR1 is SGHTA, CDR2 FQGTGA, per germline. This CDR3 spans 15 amino acids. The V end was cut by 1 base, the J end by 0 bases, with 9 bases between. The CDR3 bases are TGTGCCAGCAGCTTAAGTGGGAAGTACCAAGAGACCCAGTACTTC. This translates into CASSLSGKYQETQYF. Full variable domain (rest looked up from reference TRBV7-3 and TRBJ2-5): GAGVSQTPSNKVTEKGKYVELRCDPISGHTALYWYRQSLGQGPEFLIYFQGTGAADDSGLPNDRFFAVRPEGSVSTLKIQRTERGDSAVYLCASSLSGKYQETQYFGPGTRLLVL.

The chain joins TRBV7-9 to TRBJ2-2; 10 positions match TRBD2. The CDR3 extends over 15 amino acids. In germline, CDR1 is SEHNR, CDR2 FQNEAQ (reference sequence). Unmatched junction bases numbered 2, after V lost 6 bases and J lost 1 base. CDR3 sequence reads: CASRGLALNTGELFF. For the CDR3, the DNA is TGTGCCAGCAGGGGACTAGCGTTGAACACCGGGGAGCTGTTTTTT.

The chain couples TRBV10-3 to TRBJ2-7, with D maybe TRBD1 (6 bases). This CDR3 is built from 14 residues. V lost 3 bases, J lost 6 bases, and 15 bases lay in between. In germline, CDR1 is ENHRY, CDR2 SYGVKD. Written as DNA, the CDR3 is TGTGCCATCAGTGATGAGAAGAGGGGGTCCGAGCAGTACTTC. It codes for CAISDEKRGSEQYF.

This rearrangement joins TRBV19 to TRBJ2-2; D is undetermined. The germline V gene encodes CDR1 LNHDA and CDR2 SQIVND (reference sequence). The germline V and J ends were trimmed by 5 bases and 0 bases, with 4 bases remaining between them. CDR3 length: 13 residues. The DNA for the CDR3 is TGTGCCAGTAGTTCAGCGAACACCGGGGAGCTGTTTTTT. Residues: CASSSANTGELFF. Using reference TRBV19 and TRBJ2-2 for the parts outside the CDR3, the full variable domain is DGGITQSPKYLFRKEGQNVTLSCEQNLNHDAMYWYRQDPGQGLRLIYYSQIVNDFQKGDIAEGYSVSREKKESFPLTVTSAQKNPTAFYLCASSSANTGELFFGEGSRLTVL.

The chain links TRBV2 to TRBJ1-4; TRBD1 matches at 11 bases. Germline lookup yields CDR1 SNHLY and CDR2 FYNNEI. This CDR3 comprises 16 residues. With 2 bases clipped from V and 6 bases from J, the junction kept 5 bases outside the gene matches. The CDR3 DNA reads as TGTGCCAGCAGTGAATTGCCGGGACAGGGGGATGAAAAACTGTTTTTT. It translates to CASSELPGQGDEKLFF. The full variable domain, in which reference TRBV2 and TRBJ1-4 provide the parts outside the CDR3, is EPEVTQTPSHQVTQMGQEVILRCVPISNHLYFYWYRQILGQKVEFLVSFYNNEISEKSEIFDDQFSVERPDGSNFTLKIRSTKLEDSAMYFCASSELPGQGDEKLFFGSGTQLSVL.

The CDR3 reads CASSPVGGSNEKLFF. Here the CDR3 DNA reads TGTGCCAGCTCACCCGTCGGGGGGTCGAATGAAAAACTGTTTTTT. The gene calls are TRBV18 and TRBJ1-4, with D maybe TRBD1 (5 bases). Germline V gene sequence: CDR1 KGHSH, CDR2 LQKENI. There are 15 residues in the CDR3. Trimming left V 3 bases short and J 5 bases short, with 13 bases between.

The J gene is TRBJ1-1, the V gene TRBV7-9; weak D call: TRBD1 (5 bases). The V end was cut by 5 bases, the J end by 0 bases, with 16 bases between. Looked up from germline, CDR1 is SEHNR and CDR2 is FQNEAQ (reference sequence). The CDR3 is made up of 16 amino acids. The CDR3 here is CASSPQAGSMNTEAFF. The CDR3, as DNA: TGTGCCAGCAGCCCCCAGGCAGGGTCCATGAACACTGAAGCTTTCTTT.